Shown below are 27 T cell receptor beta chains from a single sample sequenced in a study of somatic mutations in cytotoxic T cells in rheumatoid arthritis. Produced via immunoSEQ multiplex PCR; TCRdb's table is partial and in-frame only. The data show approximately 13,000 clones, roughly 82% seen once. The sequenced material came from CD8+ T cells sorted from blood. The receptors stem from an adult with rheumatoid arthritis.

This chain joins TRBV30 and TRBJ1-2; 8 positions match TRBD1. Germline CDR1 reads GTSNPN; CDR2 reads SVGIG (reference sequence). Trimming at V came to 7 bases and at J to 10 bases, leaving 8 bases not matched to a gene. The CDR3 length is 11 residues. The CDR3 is CALQPTGDYTF. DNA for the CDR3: TGTGCCTTACAACCGACAGGGGACTACACCTTC.

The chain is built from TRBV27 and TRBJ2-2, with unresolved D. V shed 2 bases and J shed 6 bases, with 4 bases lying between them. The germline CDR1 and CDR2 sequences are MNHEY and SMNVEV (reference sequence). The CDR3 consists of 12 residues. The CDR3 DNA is TGTGCCAGCAGTTTAGTTGCCGGGGAGCTGTTTTTT. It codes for CASSLVAGELFF.

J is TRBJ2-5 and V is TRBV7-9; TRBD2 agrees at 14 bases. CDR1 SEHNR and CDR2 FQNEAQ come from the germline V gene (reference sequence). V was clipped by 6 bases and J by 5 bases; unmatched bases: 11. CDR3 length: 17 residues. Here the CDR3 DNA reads TGTGCCAGCAGATCGGGACTAGCGGGAGTCAGTGGTGAGACCCAGTACTTC. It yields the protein CASRSGLAGVSGETQYF.

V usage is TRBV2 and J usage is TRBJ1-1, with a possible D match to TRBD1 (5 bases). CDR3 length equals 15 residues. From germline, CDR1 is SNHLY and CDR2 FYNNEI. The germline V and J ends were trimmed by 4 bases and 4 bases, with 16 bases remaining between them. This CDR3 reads CASSGGGRAGTEAFF. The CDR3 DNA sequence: TGTGCCAGCAGTGGGGGAGGCAGGGCGGGCACTGAAGCTTTCTTT.

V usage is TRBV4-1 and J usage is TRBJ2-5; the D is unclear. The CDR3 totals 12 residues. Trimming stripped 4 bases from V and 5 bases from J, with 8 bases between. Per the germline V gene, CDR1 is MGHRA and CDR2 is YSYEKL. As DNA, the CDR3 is TGCGCCAGCAGCCCAGATAGGGAGACCCAGTACTTC. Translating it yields CASSPDRETQYF.

CDR3 sequence: CASSLQGFYGYTF. CDR3 DNA: TGTGCCAGCAGCTTACAGGGATTCTACGGCTACACCTTC. The chain joins TRBV7-2 to TRBJ1-2, with TRBD1 as a possible D gene (5 bases). V was cut by 2 bases and J by 8 bases, with 12 bases left in between. Germline V gene lookup returns CDR1 SGHTA and CDR2 FQGNSA. The CDR3 has 13 residues.

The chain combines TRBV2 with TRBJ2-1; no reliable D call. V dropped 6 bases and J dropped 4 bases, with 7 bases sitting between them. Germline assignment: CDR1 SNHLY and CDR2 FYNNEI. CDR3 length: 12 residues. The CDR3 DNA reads TGTGCCAGCAGGGACGATTACAATGAGCAGTTCTTC. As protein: CASRDDYNEQFF.

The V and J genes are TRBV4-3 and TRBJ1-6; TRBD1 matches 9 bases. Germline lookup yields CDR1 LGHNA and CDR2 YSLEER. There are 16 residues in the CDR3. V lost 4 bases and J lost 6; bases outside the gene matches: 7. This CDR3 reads CASSRYGTGFNSPLHF. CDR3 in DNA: TGCGCCAGCAGCCGTTATGGGACAGGGTTTAATTCACCCCTCCACTTT.

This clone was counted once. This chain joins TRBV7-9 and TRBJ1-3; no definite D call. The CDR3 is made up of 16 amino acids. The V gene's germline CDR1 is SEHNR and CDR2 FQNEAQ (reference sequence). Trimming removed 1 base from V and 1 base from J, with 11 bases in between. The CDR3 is CASSLEIGMSGNTIYF. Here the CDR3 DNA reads TGTGCCAGCAGCTTAGAAATAGGGATGTCTGGAAACACCATATATTTT.

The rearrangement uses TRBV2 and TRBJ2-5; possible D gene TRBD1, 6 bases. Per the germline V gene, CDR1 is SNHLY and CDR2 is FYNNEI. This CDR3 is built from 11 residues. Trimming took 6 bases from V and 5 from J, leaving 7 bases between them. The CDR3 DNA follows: TGTGCCAGCAGGAGGGGGGAGACCCAGTACTTC. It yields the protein CASRRGETQYF.

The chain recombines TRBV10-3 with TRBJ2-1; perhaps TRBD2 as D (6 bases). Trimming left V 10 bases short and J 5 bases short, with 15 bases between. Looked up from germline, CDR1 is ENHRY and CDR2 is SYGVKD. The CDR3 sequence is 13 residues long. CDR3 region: CATLRDFDNEQFF. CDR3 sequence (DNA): TGTGCCACTCTCCGGGACTTCGACAATGAGCAGTTCTTC.

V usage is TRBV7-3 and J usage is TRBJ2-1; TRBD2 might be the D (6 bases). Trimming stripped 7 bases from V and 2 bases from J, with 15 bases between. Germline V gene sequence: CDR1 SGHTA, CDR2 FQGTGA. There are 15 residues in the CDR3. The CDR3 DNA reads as TGTGCCAGCACCAACGGCGGGGCAGCCTACAATGAGCAGTTCTTC. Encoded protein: CASTNGGAAYNEQFF.

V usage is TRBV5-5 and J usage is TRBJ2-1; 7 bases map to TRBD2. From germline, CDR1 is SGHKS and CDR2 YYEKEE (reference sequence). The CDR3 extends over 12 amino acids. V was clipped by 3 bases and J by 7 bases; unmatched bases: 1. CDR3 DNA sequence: TGTGCCAGCAGCTGGCGGGAGAATGAGCAGTTCTTC. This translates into CASSWRENEQFF.

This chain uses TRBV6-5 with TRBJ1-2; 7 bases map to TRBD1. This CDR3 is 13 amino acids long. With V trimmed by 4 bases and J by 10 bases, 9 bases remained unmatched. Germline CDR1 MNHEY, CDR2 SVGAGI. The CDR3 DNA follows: TGTGCCAGCAGTTTAAACAGGGGCTCTGACTACACCTTC. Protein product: CASSLNRGSDYTF.

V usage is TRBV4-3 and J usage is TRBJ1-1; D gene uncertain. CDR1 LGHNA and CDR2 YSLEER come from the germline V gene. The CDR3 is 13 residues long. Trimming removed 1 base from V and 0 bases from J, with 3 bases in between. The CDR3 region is CASSQGVNTEAFF. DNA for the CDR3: TGCGCCAGCAGCCAAGGGGTGAACACTGAAGCTTTCTTT.

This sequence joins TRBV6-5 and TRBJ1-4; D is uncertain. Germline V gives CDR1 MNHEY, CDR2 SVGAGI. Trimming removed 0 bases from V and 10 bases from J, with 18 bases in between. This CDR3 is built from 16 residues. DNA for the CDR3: TGTGCCAGCAGTTACTCGCCTACCAGCGGGGTAGGAAAACTGTTTTTT. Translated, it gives CASSYSPTSGVGKLFF.

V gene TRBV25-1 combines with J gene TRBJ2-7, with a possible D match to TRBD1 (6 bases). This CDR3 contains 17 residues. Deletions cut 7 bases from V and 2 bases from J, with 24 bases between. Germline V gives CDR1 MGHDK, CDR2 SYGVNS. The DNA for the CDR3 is TGTGCCAGCATTCTGCCCTCTAGGGGGACACAACCCTACGAGCAGTACTTC. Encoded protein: CASILPSRGTQPYEQYF.

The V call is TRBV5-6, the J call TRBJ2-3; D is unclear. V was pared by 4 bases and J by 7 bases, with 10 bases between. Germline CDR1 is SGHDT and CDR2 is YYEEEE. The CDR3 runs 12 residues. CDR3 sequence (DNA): TGTGCCAGCAGCGCCTCAGTCCATACGCAGTATTTT. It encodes CASSASVHTQYF.

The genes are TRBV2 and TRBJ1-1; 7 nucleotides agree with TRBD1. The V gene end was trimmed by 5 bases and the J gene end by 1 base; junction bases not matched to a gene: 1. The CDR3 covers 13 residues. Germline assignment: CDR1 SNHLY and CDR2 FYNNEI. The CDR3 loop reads CASSYRGNTEAFF. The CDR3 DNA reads TGTGCCAGCAGTTACAGGGGGAACACTGAAGCTTTCTTT.

In nucleotides, the CDR3 is TGTGCCAGCAGCTTGAGGGGCACTAACTATGGCTACACCTTC. This encodes CASSLRGTNYGYTF. V is TRBV5-4 and J is TRBJ1-2; D possibly corresponds to TRBD1 (5 bases). Germline loops: CDR1 SGHNT, CDR2 YYREEE (reference sequence). The CDR3 length is 14 residues. V gave up 1 base and J gave up 0 bases, with 7 bases separating them.

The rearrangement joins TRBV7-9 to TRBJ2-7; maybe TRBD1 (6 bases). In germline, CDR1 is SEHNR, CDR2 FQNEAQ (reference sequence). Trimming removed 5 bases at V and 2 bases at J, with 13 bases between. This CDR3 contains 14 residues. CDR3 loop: CASSRLDSTYEQYF. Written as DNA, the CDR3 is TGTGCCAGCAGCCGATTGGACAGTACCTACGAGCAGTACTTC.

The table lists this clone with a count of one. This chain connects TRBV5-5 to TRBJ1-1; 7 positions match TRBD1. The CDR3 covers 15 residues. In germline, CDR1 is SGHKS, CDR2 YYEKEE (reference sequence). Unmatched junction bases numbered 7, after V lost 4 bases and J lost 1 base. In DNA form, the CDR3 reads TGTGCCAGCAGCCTCAGGGGGGGGCCGAACACTGAAGCTTTCTTT. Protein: CASSLRGGPNTEAFF.

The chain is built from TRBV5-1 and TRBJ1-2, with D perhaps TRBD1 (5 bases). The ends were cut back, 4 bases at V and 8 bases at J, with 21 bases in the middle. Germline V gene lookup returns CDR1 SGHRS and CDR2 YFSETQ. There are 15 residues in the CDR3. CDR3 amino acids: CASSNDLLDTRGYTF. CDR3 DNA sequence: TGCGCCAGCAGCAACGACCTCCTGGACACGAGGGGCTACACCTTC.

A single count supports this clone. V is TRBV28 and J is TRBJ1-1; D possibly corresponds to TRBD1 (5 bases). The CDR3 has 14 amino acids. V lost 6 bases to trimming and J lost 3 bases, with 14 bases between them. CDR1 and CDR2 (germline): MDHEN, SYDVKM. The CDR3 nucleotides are TGTGCCAGCAGACTAGGGGTTGACGACACTGAAGCTTTCTTT. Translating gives CASRLGVDDTEAFF.

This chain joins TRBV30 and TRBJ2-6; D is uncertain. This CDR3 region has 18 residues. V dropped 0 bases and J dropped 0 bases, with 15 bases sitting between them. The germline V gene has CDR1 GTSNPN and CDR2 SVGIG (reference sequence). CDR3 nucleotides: TGTGCCTGGAGTGTACTCCGAACGTTCACCTCTGGGGCCAACGTCCTGACTTTC. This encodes CAWSVLRTFTSGANVLTF.

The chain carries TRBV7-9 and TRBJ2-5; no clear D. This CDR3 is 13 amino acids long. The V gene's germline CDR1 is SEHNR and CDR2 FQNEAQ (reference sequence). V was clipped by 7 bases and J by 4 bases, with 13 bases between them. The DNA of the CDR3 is TGTGCCAGCAAGGTGGGGTTATCAGAGACCCAGTACTTC. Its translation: CASKVGLSETQYF.

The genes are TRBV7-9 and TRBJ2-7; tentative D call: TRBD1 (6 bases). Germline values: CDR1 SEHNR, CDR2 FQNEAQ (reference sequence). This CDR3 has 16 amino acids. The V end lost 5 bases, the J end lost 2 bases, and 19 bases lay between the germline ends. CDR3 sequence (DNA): TGTGCCAGCAGCACTACCGGTAGGGGGAAACCCTACGAGCAGTACTTC. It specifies CASSTTGRGKPYEQYF.